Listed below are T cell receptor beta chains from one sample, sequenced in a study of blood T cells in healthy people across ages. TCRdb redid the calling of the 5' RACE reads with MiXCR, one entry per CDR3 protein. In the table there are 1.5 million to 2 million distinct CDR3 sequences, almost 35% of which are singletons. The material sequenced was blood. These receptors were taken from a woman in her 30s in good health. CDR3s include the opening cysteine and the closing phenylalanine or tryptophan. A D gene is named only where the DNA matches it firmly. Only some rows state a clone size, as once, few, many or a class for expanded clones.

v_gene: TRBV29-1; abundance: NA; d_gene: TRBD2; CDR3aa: CSVVAGVGYTEYF
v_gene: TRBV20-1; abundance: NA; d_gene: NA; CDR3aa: CSARDRSGNYGYTF
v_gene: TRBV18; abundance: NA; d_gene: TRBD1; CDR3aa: CASSPRQGTNTGELFF
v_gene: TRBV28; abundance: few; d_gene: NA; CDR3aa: CASRFTGPGKDQETQYF
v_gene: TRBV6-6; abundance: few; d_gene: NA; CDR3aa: CASSYSVEGTQYF
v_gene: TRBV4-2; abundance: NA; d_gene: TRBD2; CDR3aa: CASNQVGSSGVSYEQYF
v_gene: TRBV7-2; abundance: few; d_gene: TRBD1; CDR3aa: CASSLDRGQEQYF
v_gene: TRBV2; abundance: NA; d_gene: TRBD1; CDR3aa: CASTDRGNGYTF
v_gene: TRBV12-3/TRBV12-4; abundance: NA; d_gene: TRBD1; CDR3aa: CASSRGTGGELFF
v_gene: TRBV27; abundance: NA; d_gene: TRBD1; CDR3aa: CASSLRGQGFGNQPQHF
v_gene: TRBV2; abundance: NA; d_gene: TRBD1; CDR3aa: CASEPGTGAHEQYF
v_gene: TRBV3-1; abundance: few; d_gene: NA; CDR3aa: CASSQDKRTQYF
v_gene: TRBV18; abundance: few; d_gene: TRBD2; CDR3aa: CASSPLTSEGTDTQYF
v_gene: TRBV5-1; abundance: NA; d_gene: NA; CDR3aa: CASGLDSSSLYEQYF
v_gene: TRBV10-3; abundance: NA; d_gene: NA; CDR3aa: CAISDGGIETDTQYF
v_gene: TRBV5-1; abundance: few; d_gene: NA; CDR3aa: CASSPLKPDDEQYF
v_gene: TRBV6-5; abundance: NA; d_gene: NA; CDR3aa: CASRPGHYGSGANVLTF
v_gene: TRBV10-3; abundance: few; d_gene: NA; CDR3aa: CAISEGEYGYTF
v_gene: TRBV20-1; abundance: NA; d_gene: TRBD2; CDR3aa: CSASSGTSGSHNEQFF
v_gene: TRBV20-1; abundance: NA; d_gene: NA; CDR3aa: CSARRPGVRYEQYF
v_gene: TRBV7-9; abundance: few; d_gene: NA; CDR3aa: CASSLMVWTEGATDTQYF
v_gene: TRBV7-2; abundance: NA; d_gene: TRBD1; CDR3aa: CAGSSGTGQIEQYF
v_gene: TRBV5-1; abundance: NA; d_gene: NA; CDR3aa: CASNTEGGWATEAFF
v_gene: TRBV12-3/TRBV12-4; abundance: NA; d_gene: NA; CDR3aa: CASPMWGRAQPQHF
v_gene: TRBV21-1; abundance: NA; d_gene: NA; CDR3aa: CASSHPAPSNTEAFF
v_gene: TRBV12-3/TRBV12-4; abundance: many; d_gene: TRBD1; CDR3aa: CATGTGRETQYF
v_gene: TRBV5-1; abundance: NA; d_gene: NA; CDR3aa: CASSPGLGASLTDTQYF
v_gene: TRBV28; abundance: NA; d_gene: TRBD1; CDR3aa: CASSLTGTGGGETRYF
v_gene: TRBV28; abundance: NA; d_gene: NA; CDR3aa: CASLTSKGLGYTF